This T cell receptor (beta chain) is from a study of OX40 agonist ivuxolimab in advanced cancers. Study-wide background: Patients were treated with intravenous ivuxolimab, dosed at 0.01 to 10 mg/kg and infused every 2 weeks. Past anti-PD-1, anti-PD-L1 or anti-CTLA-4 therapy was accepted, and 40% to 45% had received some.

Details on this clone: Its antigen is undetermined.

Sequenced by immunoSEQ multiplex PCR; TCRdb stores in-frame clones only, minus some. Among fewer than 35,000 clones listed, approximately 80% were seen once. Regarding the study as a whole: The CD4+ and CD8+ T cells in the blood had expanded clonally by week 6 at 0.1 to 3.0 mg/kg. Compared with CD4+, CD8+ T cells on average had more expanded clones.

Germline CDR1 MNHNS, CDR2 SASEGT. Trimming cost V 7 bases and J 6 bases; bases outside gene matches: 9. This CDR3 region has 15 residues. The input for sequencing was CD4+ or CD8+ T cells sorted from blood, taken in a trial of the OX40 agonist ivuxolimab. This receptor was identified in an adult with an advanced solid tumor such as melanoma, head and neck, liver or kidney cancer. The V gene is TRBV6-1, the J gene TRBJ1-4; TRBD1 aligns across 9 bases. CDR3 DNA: TGTGCCAGCAAGACAGGGGGAAGTGGGGATGAAAAACTGTTTTTT. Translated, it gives CASKTGGSGDEKLFF.